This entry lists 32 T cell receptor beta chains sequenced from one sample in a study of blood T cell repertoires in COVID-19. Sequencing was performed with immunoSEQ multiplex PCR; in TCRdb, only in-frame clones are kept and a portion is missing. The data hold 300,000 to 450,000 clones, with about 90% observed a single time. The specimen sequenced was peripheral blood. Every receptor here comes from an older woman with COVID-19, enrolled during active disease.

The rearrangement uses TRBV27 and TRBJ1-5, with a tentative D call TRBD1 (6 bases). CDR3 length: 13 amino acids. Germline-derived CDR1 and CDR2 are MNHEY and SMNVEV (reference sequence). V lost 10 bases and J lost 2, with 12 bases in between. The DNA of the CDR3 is TGTGCCATCAGGGGCAGTGGCAATCAGCCCCAGCATTTT. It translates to CAIRGSGNQPQHF.

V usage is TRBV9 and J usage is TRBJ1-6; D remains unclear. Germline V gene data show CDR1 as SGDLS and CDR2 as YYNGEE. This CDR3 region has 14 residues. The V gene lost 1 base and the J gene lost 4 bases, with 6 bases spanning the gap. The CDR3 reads CASSVTEYNSPLHF. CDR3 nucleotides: TGTGCCAGCAGCGTAACTGAATATAATTCACCCCTCCACTTT.

CDR3 DNA sequence: TGTGCCAGCAGCTTGATTGGGCTAGCGGGGGGGCCGACAGATACGCAGTATTTT. Translated, it gives CASSLIGLAGGPTDTQYF. J is TRBJ2-3 and V is TRBV5-4, with 12 bases that match TRBD2. CDR1 is SGHNT and CDR2 is YYREEE in the germline V gene (reference sequence). The CDR3 spans 18 residues. Unmatched junction bases numbered 9, after V lost 1 base and J lost 3 bases.

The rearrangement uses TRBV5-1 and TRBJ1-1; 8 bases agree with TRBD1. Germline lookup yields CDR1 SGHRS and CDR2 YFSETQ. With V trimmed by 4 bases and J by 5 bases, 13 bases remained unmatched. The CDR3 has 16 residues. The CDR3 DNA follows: TGCGCCAGCAGCGGAGGGACAGGAGGGGGTGAAACTGAAGCTTTCTTT. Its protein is CASSGGTGGGETEAFF.

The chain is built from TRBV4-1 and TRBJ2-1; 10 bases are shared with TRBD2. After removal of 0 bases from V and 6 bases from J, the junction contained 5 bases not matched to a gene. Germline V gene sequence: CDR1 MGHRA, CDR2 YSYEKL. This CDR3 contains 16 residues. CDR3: CASSQDPSGGGNEQFF. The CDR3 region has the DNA TGCGCCAGCAGCCAAGATCCGAGCGGGGGGGGCAATGAGCAGTTCTTC.

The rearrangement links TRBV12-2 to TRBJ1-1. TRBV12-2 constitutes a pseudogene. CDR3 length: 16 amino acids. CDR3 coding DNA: TGTGCAAGTCGCCCGAGGGCGCGGGGGGACCCCCCTGAAGCTTTCTTT. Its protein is CASRPRARGDPPEAFF.

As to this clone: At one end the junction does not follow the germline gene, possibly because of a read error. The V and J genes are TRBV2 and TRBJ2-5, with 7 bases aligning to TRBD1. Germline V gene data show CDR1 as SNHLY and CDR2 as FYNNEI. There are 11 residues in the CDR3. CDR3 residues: CASKSGTAVDF. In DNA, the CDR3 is TGTGCCAGTAAATCTGGGACAGCGGTTGACTTC.

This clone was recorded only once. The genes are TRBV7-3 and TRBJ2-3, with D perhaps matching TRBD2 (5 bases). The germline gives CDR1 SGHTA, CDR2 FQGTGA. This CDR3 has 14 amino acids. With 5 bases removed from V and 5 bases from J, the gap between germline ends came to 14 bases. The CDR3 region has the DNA TGTGCCAGCAGCGCTAGCCCCGCCAGAGATACGCAGTATTTT. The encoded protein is CASSASPARDTQYF. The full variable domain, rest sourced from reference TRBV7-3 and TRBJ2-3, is GAGVSQTPSNKVTEKGKYVELRCDPISGHTALYWYRQSLGQGPEFLIYFQGTGAADDSGLPNDRFFAVRPEGSVSTLKIQRTERGDSAVYLCASSASPARDTQYFGPGTRLTVL.

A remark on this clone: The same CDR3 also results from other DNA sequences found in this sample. The CDR3 DNA reads TGTGCCAGTACTGATGGAGGGGCTCCCTCTGGAAACACCATATATTTT. This translates into CASTDGGAPSGNTIYF. This chain joins TRBV19 and TRBJ1-3; weak D call: TRBD1 (5 bases). Trimming removed 7 bases at V and 0 bases at J, with 16 bases between. The V gene's germline CDR1 is LNHDA and CDR2 SQIVND (reference sequence). This CDR3 has 16 residues.

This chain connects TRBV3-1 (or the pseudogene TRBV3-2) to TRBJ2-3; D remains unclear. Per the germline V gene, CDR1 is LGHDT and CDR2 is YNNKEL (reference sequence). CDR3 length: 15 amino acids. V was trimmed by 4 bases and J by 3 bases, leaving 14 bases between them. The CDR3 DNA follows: TGTGCCAGCAGCCTGAGGAAAGCCCAGACAGATACGCAGTATTTT. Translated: CASSLRKAQTDTQYF.

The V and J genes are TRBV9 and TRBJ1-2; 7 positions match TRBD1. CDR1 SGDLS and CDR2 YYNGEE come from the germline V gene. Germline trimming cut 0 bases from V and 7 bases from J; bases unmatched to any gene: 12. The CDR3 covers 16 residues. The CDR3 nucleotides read TGTGCCAGCAGCGTAGCTCCCCGACAGGGAGGCGGTGGCTACACCTTC. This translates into CASSVAPRQGGGGYTF.

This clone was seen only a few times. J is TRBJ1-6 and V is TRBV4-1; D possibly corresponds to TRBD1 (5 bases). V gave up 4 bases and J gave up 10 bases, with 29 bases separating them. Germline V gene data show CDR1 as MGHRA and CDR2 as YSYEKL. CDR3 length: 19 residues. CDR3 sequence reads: CASSPSARGTGASGSPLHF. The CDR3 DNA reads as TGCGCCAGCAGCCCCTCAGCGCGGGGGACTGGGGCTAGTGGATCACCCCTCCACTTT.

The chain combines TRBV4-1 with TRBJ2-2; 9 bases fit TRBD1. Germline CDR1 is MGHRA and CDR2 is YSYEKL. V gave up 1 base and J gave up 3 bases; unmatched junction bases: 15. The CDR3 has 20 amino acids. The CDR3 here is CASSQGYKVPTGGYTGELFF. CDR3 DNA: TGCGCCAGCAGCCAAGGATACAAGGTCCCGACAGGGGGGTACACCGGGGAGCTGTTTTTT.

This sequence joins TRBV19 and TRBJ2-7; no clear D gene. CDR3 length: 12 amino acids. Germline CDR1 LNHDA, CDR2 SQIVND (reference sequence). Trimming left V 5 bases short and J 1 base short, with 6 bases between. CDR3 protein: CASSPSSYEQYF. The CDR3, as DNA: TGTGCCAGTAGTCCCAGTTCCTACGAGCAGTACTTC.

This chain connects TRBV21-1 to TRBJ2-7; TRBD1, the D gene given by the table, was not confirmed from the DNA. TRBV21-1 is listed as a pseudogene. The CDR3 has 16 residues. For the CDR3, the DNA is TGTGCCAGCAGCATCCAGGGGGCGACAGGGACGAGCGAGCAGTACTTC. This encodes CASSIQGATGTSEQYF.

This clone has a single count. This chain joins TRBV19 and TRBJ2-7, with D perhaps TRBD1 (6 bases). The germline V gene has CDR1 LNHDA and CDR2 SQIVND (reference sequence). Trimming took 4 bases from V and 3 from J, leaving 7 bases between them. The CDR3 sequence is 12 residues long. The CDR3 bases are TGTGCCAGTAGTAGAGGGGGCTACGAGCAGTACTTC. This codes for CASSRGGYEQYF.

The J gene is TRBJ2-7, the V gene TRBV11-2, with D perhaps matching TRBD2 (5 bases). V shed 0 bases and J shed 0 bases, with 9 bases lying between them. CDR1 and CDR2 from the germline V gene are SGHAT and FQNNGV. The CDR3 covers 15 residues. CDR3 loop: CASSLEDRDSYEQYF. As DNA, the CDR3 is TGTGCCAGCAGCTTAGAGGATCGGGACTCCTACGAGCAGTACTTC.

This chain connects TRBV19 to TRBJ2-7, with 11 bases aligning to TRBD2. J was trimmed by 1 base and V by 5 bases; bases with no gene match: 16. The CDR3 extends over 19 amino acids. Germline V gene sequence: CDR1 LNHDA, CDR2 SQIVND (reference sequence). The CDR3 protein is CASSGLSGGAGQRSYEQYF. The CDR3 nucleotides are TGTGCCAGTAGTGGCCTTAGCGGGGGGGCTGGACAACGATCCTACGAGCAGTACTTC.

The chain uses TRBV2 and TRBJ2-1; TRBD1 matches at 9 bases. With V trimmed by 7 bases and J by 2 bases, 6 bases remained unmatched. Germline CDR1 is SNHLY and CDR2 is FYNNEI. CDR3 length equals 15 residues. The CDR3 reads CASTLDRGAYNEQFF. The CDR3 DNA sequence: TGTGCCAGCACCTTGGACAGGGGTGCCTACAATGAGCAGTTCTTC.

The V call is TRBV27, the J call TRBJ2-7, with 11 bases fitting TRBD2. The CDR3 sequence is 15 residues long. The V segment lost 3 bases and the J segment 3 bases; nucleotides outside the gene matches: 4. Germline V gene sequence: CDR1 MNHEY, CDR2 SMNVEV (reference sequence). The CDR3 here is CASSFLAGGYYEQYF. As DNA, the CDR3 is TGTGCCAGCAGTTTCCTAGCGGGGGGCTACTACGAGCAGTACTTC.

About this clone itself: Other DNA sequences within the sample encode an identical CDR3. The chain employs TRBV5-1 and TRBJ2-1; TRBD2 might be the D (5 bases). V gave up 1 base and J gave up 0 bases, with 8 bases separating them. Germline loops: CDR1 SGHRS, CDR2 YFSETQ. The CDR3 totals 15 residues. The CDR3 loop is CASSLSGSSYNEQFF. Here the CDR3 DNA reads TGCGCCAGCAGCTTGTCGGGGAGCTCCTACAATGAGCAGTTCTTC.

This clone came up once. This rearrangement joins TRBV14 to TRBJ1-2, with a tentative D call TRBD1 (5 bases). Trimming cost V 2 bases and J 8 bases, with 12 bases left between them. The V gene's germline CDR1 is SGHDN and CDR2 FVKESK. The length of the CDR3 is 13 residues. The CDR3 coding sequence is TGTGCCAGCAGCCAATCGGGGGTAGAAGGCTACACCTTC. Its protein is CASSQSGVEGYTF.

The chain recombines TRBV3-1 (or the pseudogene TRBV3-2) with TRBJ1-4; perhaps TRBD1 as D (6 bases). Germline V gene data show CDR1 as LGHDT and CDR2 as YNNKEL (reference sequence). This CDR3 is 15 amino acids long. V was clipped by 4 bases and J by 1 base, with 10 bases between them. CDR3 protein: CASSRDIGTNEKLFF. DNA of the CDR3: TGTGCCAGCAGCCGGGACATCGGAACTAATGAAAAACTGTTTTTT.

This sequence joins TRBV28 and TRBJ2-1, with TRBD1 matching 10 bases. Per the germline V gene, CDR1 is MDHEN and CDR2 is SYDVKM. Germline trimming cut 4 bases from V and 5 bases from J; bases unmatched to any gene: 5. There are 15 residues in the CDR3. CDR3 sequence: CASSSAGTGDNEQFF. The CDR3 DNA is TGTGCCAGCAGTTCCGCCGGGACAGGGGACAATGAGCAGTTCTTC.

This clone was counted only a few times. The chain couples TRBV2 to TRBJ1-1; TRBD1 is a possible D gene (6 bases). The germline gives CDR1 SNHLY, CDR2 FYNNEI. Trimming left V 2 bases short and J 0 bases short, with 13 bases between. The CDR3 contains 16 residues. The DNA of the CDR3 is TGTGCCAGCAGTGAACAAGGGCAGGGGCTGAACACTGAAGCTTTCTTT. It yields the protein CASSEQGQGLNTEAFF.

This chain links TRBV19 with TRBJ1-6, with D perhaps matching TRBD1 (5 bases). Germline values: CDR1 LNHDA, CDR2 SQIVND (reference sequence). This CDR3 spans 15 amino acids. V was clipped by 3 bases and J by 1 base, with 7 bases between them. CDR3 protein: CASSIDRSYNSPLHF. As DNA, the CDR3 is TGTGCCAGTAGTATCGACAGATCCTATAATTCACCCCTCCACTTT.

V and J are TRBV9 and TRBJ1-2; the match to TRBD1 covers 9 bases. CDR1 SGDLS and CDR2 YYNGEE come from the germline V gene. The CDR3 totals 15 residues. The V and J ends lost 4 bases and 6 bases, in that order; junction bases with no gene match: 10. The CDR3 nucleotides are TGTGCCAGCAGCCCCCTGGGACAGGGAATAAATGGCTACACCTTC. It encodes CASSPLGQGINGYTF.

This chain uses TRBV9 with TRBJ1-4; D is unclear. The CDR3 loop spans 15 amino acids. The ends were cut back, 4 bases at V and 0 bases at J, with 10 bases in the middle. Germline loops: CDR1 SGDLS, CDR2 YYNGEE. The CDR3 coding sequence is TGTGCCAGCAGCCTCAGCGTCGCAACTAATGAAAAACTGTTTTTT. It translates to CASSLSVATNEKLFF.

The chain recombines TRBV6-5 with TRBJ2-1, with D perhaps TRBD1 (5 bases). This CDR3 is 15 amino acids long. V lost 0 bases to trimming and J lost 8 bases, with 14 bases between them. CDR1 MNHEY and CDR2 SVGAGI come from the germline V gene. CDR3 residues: CASSYSNPGFDEQFF. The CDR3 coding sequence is TGTGCCAGCAGTTACTCGAACCCAGGGTTCGATGAGCAGTTCTTC.

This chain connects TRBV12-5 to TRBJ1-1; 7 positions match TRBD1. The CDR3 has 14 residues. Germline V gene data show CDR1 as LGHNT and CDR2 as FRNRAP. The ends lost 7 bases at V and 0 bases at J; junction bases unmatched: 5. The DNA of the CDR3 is TGTGCTAGTGACCTGACAGGGTTGAACACTGAAGCTTTCTTT. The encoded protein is CASDLTGLNTEAFF.

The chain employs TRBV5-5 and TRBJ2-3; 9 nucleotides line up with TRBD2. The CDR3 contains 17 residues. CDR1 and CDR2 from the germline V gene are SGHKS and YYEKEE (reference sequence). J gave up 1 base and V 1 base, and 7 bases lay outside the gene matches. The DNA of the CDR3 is TGTGCCAGCAGCTTGAGGCGGGGGGGCCAGGGCACAGATACGCAGTATTTT. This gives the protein CASSLRRGGQGTDTQYF.

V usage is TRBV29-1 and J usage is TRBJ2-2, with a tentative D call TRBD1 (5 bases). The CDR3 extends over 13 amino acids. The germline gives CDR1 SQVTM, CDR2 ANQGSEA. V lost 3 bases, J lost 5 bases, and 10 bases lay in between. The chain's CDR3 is CSVDKGRTGELFF. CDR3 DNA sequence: TGCAGCGTTGATAAGGGGCGGACCGGGGAGCTGTTTTTT.